Each of the 2 T cell receptor beta chains below was sequenced from the same sample in a study of shared clonotypes between healthy human individuals. Repertoires were generated with immunoSEQ multiplex PCR, while TCRdb's copy carries only in-frame clones and drops some. The sample lists over 2 million clones; roughly 95% were seen once. The sequenced sample was naive CD4+ T cells sorted from blood. The subset denotes: CD45RA+ positively selected. These receptors originate from a man between 18 and 35 years old in good health.

The J gene is TRBJ1-2, the V gene TRBV7-9; no definite D call. The germline V and J ends were trimmed by 5 bases and 8 bases, with 12 bases remaining between them. CDR1 SEHNR and CDR2 FQNEAQ come from the germline V gene (reference sequence). This CDR3 has 12 amino acids. This chain's CDR3 is CASSGRMYGYTF. In DNA, the CDR3 is TGTGCCAGCAGCGGCCGGATGTACGGCTACACCTTC.

As DNA, the CDR3 is TGTGCCAGCAGTGAAACAGGGGCGTTATTTGAGACCCAGTACTTC. It yields the protein CASSETGALFETQYF. The rearrangement joins TRBV6-1 to TRBJ2-5; the match to TRBD1 covers 7 bases. The CDR3 runs 15 residues. Germline CDR1 and CDR2: MNHNS and SASEGT. After removal of 2 bases from V and 5 bases from J, the junction contained 8 bases not matched to a gene.